The sequence of this T cell receptor beta chain was determined in a study of CD8 T cells in Susac syndrome (dated by TCRdb to about 2019). With respect to the entire study: Among the sequenced Susac syndrome patients, over five had clinically active disease and eight or nine were in clinical remission. At the time of blood withdrawal, Susac syndrome patients were either therapy-naive, taking corticosteroids (with some also receiving IVIg), or on IVIg alone. Whether CD8+ T cell activation and differentiation in Susac syndrome was antigen driven was tested using repertoire sequencing.

For CDR1 and CDR2, the germline V gene (reference sequence) lists DFQATT and SNEGSKA. Deletion took 3 bases off V and 0 bases off J, with a span of 18 bases between the germline ends. Measured from the cysteine to the phenylalanine, the CDR3 is 17 residues long. Just the 51-base CDR3 DNA is kept, in frame starting at base 1. Peripheral blood CD8+ and CD4+ T cells from healthy donors, Susac syndrome patients and multiple sclerosis patients were profiled using high-throughput TCR beta sequencing. The Susac syndrome patients fulfilled recently defined diagnostic criteria for definite or probable disease. Bulk CD8+ and CD4+ T cells were purified by magnetic negative isolation, whereas CD8+ TEMRA cells were enriched by FACS. Blood was collected in EDTA tubes and processed within 24 hours, with PBMCs isolated through density gradient centrifugation. PBMCs intended for TCR sequencing were cryopreserved in liquid nitrogen and were subsequently thawed in a 37 degrees C water bath. A purity of at least 90% was achieved for sorted or isolated CD4+, CD8+ and CD8+ TEMRA cells.

General study outcomes and caveats: In the CD4+ T cell repertoire of Susac syndrome patients, clonal expansion was not detected. The number of individuals in the TCR sequencing and HLA analysis was recognized as being relatively small.

Regarding this clonotype: Its antigen remains unidentified. Per-nucleotide qualities are absent, and no much larger clonotype sits a single base away.

RNA was extracted using the RNeasy kit, and about 0.5 to 1 ug of the RNA was reverse transcribed with random hexamers. TCR beta CDR3 regions were amplified with the immunoSEQ multiplex PCR assay covering 54 Vbeta and 13 Jbeta segments. To correct PCR amplification bias, a synthetic template baseline was used for both primer optimization and computational correction. Per the authors' processing: Reads were annotated to V, D and J genes according to IMGT and were analyzed with immunoSEQ Analyzer, with only productive sequences retained. Clonality was calculated as one minus the Shannon entropy normalized by log2 of the number of productive unique sequences. For each patient and control, public and private clones were evaluated among the 100 most prevalent clones. Clones were defined as Susac-specific when absent from the healthy and MS cohorts, from approximately 970 published viral clones and from other ImmuneACCESS disease sequences. TCRdb applied fastp at Q25 and MiXCR to the public reads, then kept only in-frame beta chains. Entries that share a CDR3 protein sequence are merged under the most common genes and DNA. The V and J calls follow TCRdb's processing rather than the paper's. The sample table records under 300,000 distinct CDR3 sequences; 90% to 96% of these occur just once. In total, the top ten clones hold approximately 0.1% of the sample.

The origin of this receptor is a human donor with Susac syndrome. Material for sequencing was CD4+ T cells from PBMCs. The sequence joins TRBV20-1 to TRBJ2-1; D gene: possibly TRBD1, on 6 matching bases. The CDR3 sequence is CSASGDTSRSSYNEQFF. The DNA sequence reads TGCAGTGCTAGTGGGGACACCTCCCGGAGCTCCTACAATGAGCAGTTCTTC.